This is a list of T cell receptor beta chains from one sample in a study of blood T cell repertoires in COVID-19. Only in-frame clones appear in the TCRdb table, and some are missing; sequencing was by immunoSEQ multiplex PCR. The table lists almost 400,000 clones, 87% of them singletons. The sequenced material came from peripheral blood. Receptors were obtained from an older woman with COVID-19, enrolled during active disease. Each CDR3 is given with its conserved first and last residue. D genes are given only for firm matches. Size values are once, few and many counts, or a class for expanded clones, and some rows have none.

>-|TRBD1|14|TRBJ2-5|TRBV6-5
CASRAGTGVRTQYF
TGTGCCAGCAGGGCCGGGACAGGGGTGAGGACCCAGTACTTC
>-|TRBD1|14|TRBJ1-5|TRBV6-1
CASSEGTGVLPQHF
TGTGCCAGCAGTGAGGGGACAGGGGTCCTCCCCCAGCATTTT
>-|-|11|TRBJ1-1|TRBV6-5
CATSSRGGAFF
TGTGCCACCTCAAGCCGGGGGGGAGCTTTCTTT
>-|-|16|TRBJ1-6|TRBV5-1
CASSLAGQTWNSPLHF
TGCGCCAGCAGCTTGGCGGGACAAACCTGGAATTCACCCCTCCACTTT
>few|TRBD1|15|TRBJ1-6|TRBV6-5
CASTPISGGNSPLHF
TGTGCCAGCACCCCTATTTCAGGGGGCAATTCACCCCTCCACTTT
>-|TRBD1|19|TRBJ2-7|TRBV2
CASSGKGGTGAPKGYEQYF
TGTGCCAGCAGCGGAAAGGGCGGGACAGGCGCCCCCAAGGGCTACGAGCAGTACTTC
>-|-|15|TRBJ2-3|TRBV14
CASSQDMDKPDTQYF
TGTGCCAGCAGCCAAGACATGGACAAACCAGATACGCAGTATTTT
>few|-|14|TRBJ2-5|TRBV19
CASSMRGLQETQYF
TGTGCCAGTAGTATGCGCGGGCTCCAAGAGACCCAGTACTTC
>-|TRBD1|14|TRBJ2-1|TRBV7-3
CASSRDRGHNEQFF
TGTGCCAGCAGCAGGGACAGGGGCCACAATGAGCAGTTCTTC
>-|TRBD1|13|TRBJ2-7|TRBV6-5
CASSSWTGGEQYF
TGTGCCAGCAGTTCCTGGACAGGGGGCGAGCAGTACTTC
>-|-|13|TRBJ2-5|TRBV28
CASSLGGHETQYF
TGTGCCAGCAGTTTAGGAGGGCACGAGACCCAGTACTTC
>-|TRBD2|15|TRBJ2-3|TRBV10-1
CASSAQRGFTDTQYF
TGCGCCAGCAGTGCTCAGCGGGGGTTCACAGATACGCAGTATTTT
>-|TRBD2|15|TRBJ2-3|TRBV5-1
CASSLTPGGQDTQYF
TGCGCCAGCAGCCTCACCCCGGGGGGGCAAGATACGCAGTATTTT
>few|-|12|TRBJ2-7|TRBV7-2
CASSLLFYEQYF
TGTGCCAGCAGCCTGCTATTCTACGAGCAGTACTTC
>-|-|15|TRBJ2-2|TRBV5-5
CASSLASGFTGELFF
TGTGCCAGCAGCTTGGCCTCCGGGTTCACCGGGGAGCTGTTTTTT
>-|TRBD1|15|TRBJ1-5|TRBV19
CASSIRGYSNQPQHF
TGTGCCAGTAGTATCAGGGGGTATAGCAATCAGCCCCAGCATTTT
>-|TRBD1|14|TRBJ1-1|TRBV18
CASSPIDRDRQAFF
TGTGCCAGCTCACCCATCGACCGGGACAGGCAAGCTTTCTTT
>-|-|18|TRBJ2-1|TRBV5-1
CASSLTQIRGFGPNEQFF
TGCGCCAGCAGCTTGACCCAGATCAGGGGATTCGGTCCCAATGAGCAGTTCTTC
>-|-|17|TRBJ2-2|TRBV5-1
CASIAGASNLNTGELFF
TGCGCCAGCATAGCAGGGGCCTCTAACTTAAACACCGGGGAGCTGTTTTTT
>-|TRBD2|18|TRBJ2-1|TRBV5-1
CASSLRLAGGPGLDEQFF
TGCGCCAGCAGCTTGAGACTCGCGGGGGGGCCGGGTTTGGATGAGCAGTTCTTC
>-|TRBD2|14|TRBJ2-5|TRBV19
CASSIYSGAETQYF
TGTGCCAGTAGTATATATAGCGGGGCCGAGACCCAGTACTTC
>-|-|13|TRBJ1-1|TRBV11-2
CASSLDRQRGAFF
TGTGCCAGCAGCTTAGATCGGCAGAGAGGAGCTTTCTTT
>-|-|15|TRBJ1-3|TRBV27
CASSLSSGSGNTIYF
TGTGCCAGCAGTTTATCGTCGGGATCTGGAAACACCATATATTTT
>-|-|14|TRBJ1-2|TRBV5-6
CASSLAQIFYGYTF
TGTGCCAGCAGCTTGGCCCAGATCTTCTATGGCTACACCTTC
>-|-|16|TRBJ1-4|TRBV5-1
CASSLWGDSTNEKLFF
TGCGCCAGCAGCTTGTGGGGGGATTCAACTAATGAAAAACTGTTTTTT
>-|-|14|TRBJ1-5|TRBV28
CASSLARSNQPQHF
TGTGCCAGCAGTTTAGCCAGGAGCAATCAGCCCCAGCATTTT
>-|-|14|TRBJ1-1|TRBV5-1
CASSGGNTPTEAFF
TGCGCCAGCAGCGGCGGGAACACCCCCACTGAAGCTTTCTTT
>-|-|16|TRBJ1-5|TRBV7-9
CASSLGAGRGNQPQHF
TGTGCCAGCAGCTTAGGGGCCGGACGGGGAAATCAGCCCCAGCATTTT
>-|-|15|TRBJ2-7|TRBV11-1
CASSLVRGAGNEQYF
TGTGCCAGCAGCTTAGTCCGCGGGGCGGGCAACGAGCAGTACTTC
>-|-|16|TRBJ2-1|TRBV5-8
CASSLVRRAPVDEQFF
TGTGCCAGCAGCTTGGTGCGGAGAGCGCCGGTCGATGAGCAGTTCTTC
>-|-|16|TRBJ2-1|TRBV19
CASSISAGADYNEQFF
TGTGCCAGTAGTATCTCGGCAGGGGCCGATTACAATGAGCAGTTCTTC
>-|TRBD1|15|TRBJ1-1|TRBV7-7
CASSSDRVRDTEAFF
TGTGCTAGCAGCTCAGACAGGGTACGTGATACTGAAGCTTTCTTT
>-|TRBD2|15|TRBJ2-3|TRBV9
CASSGSGGASDTQYF
TGTGCCAGCAGCGGTAGCGGGGGGGCCTCGGATACGCAGTATTTT
>-|-|12|TRBJ1-2|TRBV2
CASSSNRVGYTF
TGTGCCAGCAGTTCAAACAGGGTTGGCTACACCTTC
>-|-|13|TRBJ1-5|TRBV18
CASSPADNQPQHF
TGTGCCAGCTCACCGGCTGACAATCAGCCCCAGCATTTT
>-|-|15|TRBJ2-1|TRBV3-1/TRBV3-2
CASNLGGVSYNEQFF
TGTGCCAGTAACCTAGGGGGGGTGTCCTACAATGAGCAGTTCTTC
>-|-|15|TRBJ2-1|TRBV18
CASSPRGGLGNEQFF
TGTGCCAGCTCACCGAGGGGGGGCCTGGGCAATGAGCAGTTCTTC
>-|-|15|TRBJ1-1|TRBV7-2
CASSFHSSDTSEAFF
TGTGCCAGCAGCTTCCATTCCTCGGACACAAGTGAAGCTTTCTTT
>-|-|13|TRBJ1-2|TRBV5-4
CASSPGTFYGYTF
TGTGCCAGCAGCCCAGGGACTTTTTATGGCTACACCTTC
>-|TRBD1|15|TRBJ2-1|TRBV5-8
CASSRQGASYNEQFF
TGTGCCAGCAGTCGACAGGGGGCTTCCTACAATGAGCAGTTCTTC
>-|-|11|TRBJ2-7|TRBV12-3/TRBV12-4
CASSLDNEQYF
TGTGCCAGCAGTCTTGACAACGAGCAGTACTTC
>-|-|16|TRBJ1-2|TRBV4-1
CASSQDEQSPSYGYTF
TGCGCCAGCAGCCAAGATGAACAGTCGCCGAGCTATGGCTACACCTTC
>-|-|15|TRBJ2-7|TRBV5-1
CASSRGSPSSYEQYF
TGCGCCAGCAGTCGGGGGTCCCCGAGCTCCTACGAGCAGTACTTC
>few|TRBD1|13|TRBJ1-1|TRBV7-9
CASSLRQGEEAFF
TGTGCCAGCAGCTTAAGACAGGGTGAAGAGGCTTTCTTT
>-|-|14|TRBJ2-1|TRBV28
CASSPLLSYNEQFF
TGTGCCAGCAGTCCACTTTTATCCTACAATGAGCAGTTCTTC
>-|TRBD2|14|TRBJ2-7|TRBV2
CASNRAGGHYEQYF
TGTGCCAGCAATCGGGCGGGGGGACACTACGAGCAGTACTTC
>-|TRBD2|16|TRBJ2-1|TRBV28
CASSPTSGGYYNEQFF
TGTGCCAGCAGCCCCACTAGCGGGGGGTACTACAATGAGCAGTTCTTC
>-|-|14|TRBJ2-1|TRBV25-1
CASRSGGSYNEQFF
TGTGCCAGCAGATCCGGGGGCTCCTACAATGAGCAGTTCTTC
>-|TRBD1|13|TRBJ1-1|TRBV7-8
CASSHGQGPGAFF
TGTGCCAGCAGCCACGGACAGGGCCCCGGAGCTTTCTTT
>once|-|11|TRBJ2-5|TRBV3-1/TRBV3-2
CASSQTAAEYF
TGTGCCAGCAGCCAGACGGCGGCTGAGTACTTC
>once|-|13|TRBJ2-5|TRBV6-6
CASSRDPGETQYF
TGTGCCAGCAGCCGGGATCCCGGCGAGACCCAGTACTTC
>-|-|15|TRBJ2-1|TRBV5-5
CASSSTGNSYNEQFF
TGTGCCAGCAGCTCCACAGGGAACTCCTACAATGAGCAGTTCTTC
>-|TRBD2|14|TRBJ2-3|TRBV18
CASSRTSGTDTQYF
TGTGCCAGCTCACGGACTAGCGGCACAGATACGCAGTATTTT
>-|TRBD1|15|TRBJ2-3|TRBV7-3
CASSFRGPGTDTQYF
TGTGCCAGCAGCTTCAGGGGGCCCGGCACAGATACGCAGTATTTT
>-|-|14|TRBJ1-2|TRBV5-6
CASSLFGQNYGYTF
TGTGCCAGCAGCTTGTTCGGACAAAACTATGGCTACACCTTC
>-|-|17|TRBJ1-3|TRBV28
CASSLPLGGRSGNTIYF
TGTGCCAGCAGTTTACCCTTGGGAGGGCGCTCTGGAAACACCATATATTTT
>-|TRBD2|17|TRBJ2-5|TRBV19
CASSSGLAGASKETQYF
TGTGCCAGTAGTTCGGGACTAGCGGGGGCCTCGAAAGAGACCCAGTACTTC
>once|TRBD1|18|TRBJ1-3|TRBV7-2
CASSLVQPQGVSGNTIYF
TGTGCCAGCAGCTTAGTTCAACCCCAGGGGGTCTCTGGAAACACCATATATTTT
>-|TRBD1|14|TRBJ1-4|TRBV11-1
CASSSGQGNEKLFF
TGTGCCAGCAGCTCGGGACAGGGAAATGAAAAACTGTTTTTT
>-|TRBD1|15|TRBJ2-5|TRBV7-3
CASSFGQGLGETQYF
TGTGCCAGCAGCTTCGGACAGGGCTTGGGGGAGACCCAGTACTTC